The entry below describes one T cell receptor (beta chain). Its antigen is unknown. The data originate from a study of T cell responses to AZD1222 COVID-19 vaccine. Points from the study as a whole: Repertoires in all cases were sampled only once the peak T cell response had passed. Just 5 to 7 people given AZD1222 tested seropositive at baseline. Across the whole spike, CD4 TCRs peaked at regions 160-218 and 743-854. Vaccination with two AZD1222 doses was followed by a rise in Spike-specific TCR breadth and depth.

Data came from immunoSEQ multiplex PCR; TCRdb stores just in-frame clones and leaves some out. The table shows 100,000 to 120,000 clones, with roughly 90% occurring only once. V lost 4 bases, J lost 6 bases, and 8 bases stayed unmatched. Germline V gene sequence: CDR1 SEHNR, CDR2 FQNEAQ (reference sequence). The CDR3 has 15 residues. This chain connects TRBV7-9 to TRBJ1-5; the match to TRBD1 covers 8 bases. The specimen was peripheral blood, collected 28 days after the second AZD1222 dose. The TCR was taken from an adult who received the AZD1222 COVID-19 vaccine. The CDR3 coding sequence is TGTGCCAGCAGCTCGGACAGGGTGGGTGGTCAGCCCCAGCATTTT. Translated, it gives CASSSDRVGGQPQHF.